These 32 T cell receptor beta chains were sequenced from one sample in a study of Tregs in tolerant kidney transplant recipients. Libraries were prepared by immunoSEQ multiplex PCR; TCRdb keeps only in-frame clonotypes and omits some of them. The sample consists of about 88,000 clones, around nine tenths of them appearing once. The sequencing sample was made of CD8+ T cells from blood. The receptor source for this set is a human donor in good health.

As DNA, the CDR3 is TGCGCCAGCAGCCAAAGATCTGGGCAGGCTGTCGGCACTGAAGCTTTCTTT. It specifies CASSQRSGQAVGTEAFF. The chain has TRBV4-1 and TRBJ1-1; no definite D call. The CDR3 loop spans 17 amino acids. CDR1 and CDR2 from the germline V gene are MGHRA and YSYEKL. V was shortened by 2 bases and J by 4 bases, with 20 bases between the two germline ends.

The chain uses TRBV7-9 and TRBJ2-7; 11 nucleotides line up with TRBD1. There are 15 residues in the CDR3. CDR1 is SEHNR, CDR2 FQNEAQ, per germline (reference sequence). V trimming: 3 bases; J trimming: 5 bases; junction bases outside the gene matches: 6. CDR3 nucleotide sequence: TGTGCCAGCAGCTTTGGACAGGGGGCGCTTGACGAGCAGTACTTC. As protein: CASSFGQGALDEQYF.

V and J are TRBV27 and TRBJ2-1; TRBD1 agrees at 10 bases. CDR1 and CDR2 from the germline V gene are MNHEY and SMNVEV (reference sequence). This CDR3 region has 14 residues. V lost 6 bases to trimming and J lost 7 bases; unmatched junction nucleotides: 6. The CDR3 nucleotides read TGTGCCAGCAGATGGACAGGGGGTAGGAATGAGCAGTTCTTC. Encoded protein: CASRWTGGRNEQFF.

V usage is TRBV5-4 and J usage is TRBJ2-7; the D is unclear. The CDR3 length is 14 residues. The germline V and J ends were trimmed by 4 bases and 2 bases, with 13 bases remaining between them. Germline-derived CDR1 and CDR2 are SGHNT and YYREEE (reference sequence). The CDR3 DNA reads TGTGCCAGCAGCCCCGACCGCAACCCCTACGAGCAGTACTTC. Amino acids: CASSPDRNPYEQYF.

The chain recombines TRBV18 with TRBJ2-5; tentatively, D is TRBD2 (5 bases). CDR3 size: 14 residues. From germline, CDR1 is KGHSH and CDR2 LQKENI. The germline V and J ends were trimmed by 1 base and 1 base, with 7 bases remaining between them. CDR3: CASSPQGSQETQYF. The CDR3 DNA reads as TGTGCCAGCTCACCACAAGGGAGCCAAGAGACCCAGTACTTC.

The chain has TRBV5-4 and TRBJ1-5; a possible D gene is TRBD1 (6 bases). Germline V CDR1 and CDR2: SGHNT, YYREEE (reference sequence). V was cut by 4 bases and J by 4 bases, with 15 bases left in between. The CDR3 is 15 amino acids. CDR3 loop: CASSPYPGENQPQHF. In nucleotides, the CDR3 is TGTGCCAGCAGCCCATACCCAGGGGAGAATCAGCCCCAGCATTTT.

The V call is TRBV29-1, the J call TRBJ2-7, with D uncertain. The CDR3 has 15 residues. Trimming removed 3 bases at V and 0 bases at J, with 15 bases between. The germline gives CDR1 SQVTM, CDR2 ANQGSEA. The CDR3 DNA follows: TGCAGCGTTGAGAGCCCCCAAATTAACTCCTACGAGCAGTACTTC. It yields the protein CSVESPQINSYEQYF.

The rearrangement joins TRBV11-2 to TRBJ1-2; 7 positions agree with TRBD1. Germline trimming cut 5 bases from V and 7 bases from J; bases unmatched to any gene: 16. Germline CDR1 SGHAT, CDR2 FQNNGV. The CDR3 has 16 amino acids. CDR3 residues: CASSHGPGTAVGGYTF. CDR3 DNA sequence: TGTGCCAGCAGCCACGGACCTGGGACAGCCGTCGGTGGCTACACCTTC.

The chain has TRBV11-3 and TRBJ2-2; 13 bases are shared with TRBD2. Trimming took 3 bases from V and 5 from J; bases not matched to a gene: 6. This CDR3 has 17 amino acids. CDR1 and CDR2 (germline): SGHNT, YENEEA. Here the CDR3 reads CASSFGLAGVRTGELFF. The DNA for the CDR3 is TGTGCCAGCAGCTTCGGACTAGCGGGAGTTCGTACCGGGGAGCTGTTTTTT.

The chain links TRBV5-6 to TRBJ1-5; the D gene is possibly TRBD1 (5 bases). Trimming left V 0 bases short and J 6 bases short, with 10 bases between. Germline V gene lookup returns CDR1 SGHDT and CDR2 YYEEEE. The CDR3 sequence is 14 residues long. The CDR3 coding sequence is TGTGCCAGCAGCTTGGGTGGACATAGTCAGCCCCAGCATTTT. This encodes CASSLGGHSQPQHF.

The V gene is TRBV2, the J gene TRBJ1-3, with TRBD1 matching 11 bases. The CDR3 loop spans 15 amino acids. Per the germline V gene, CDR1 is SNHLY and CDR2 is FYNNEI. Trimming cost V 6 bases and J 0 bases; bases outside gene matches: 1. The DNA of the CDR3 is TGTGCCAGCAGCGGGACAGGGGGCTCTGGAAACACCATATATTTT. The encoded protein is CASSGTGGSGNTIYF. The whole variable domain, filled in from reference TRBV2 and TRBJ1-3, reads EPEVTQTPSHQVTQMGQEVILRCVPISNHLYFYWYRQILGQKVEFLVSFYNNEISEKSEIFDDQFSVERPDGSNFTLKIRSTKLEDSAMYFCASSGTGGSGNTIYFGEGSWLTVV.

V and J are TRBV11-3 and TRBJ1-1; 7 nucleotides agree with TRBD1. The CDR3 covers 13 residues. V shed 0 bases, J shed 8 bases, and the junction held 3 bases outside the gene matches. Per the germline V gene, CDR1 is SGHNT and CDR2 is YENEEA. The DNA for the CDR3 is TGTGCCAGCAGCTTAGATGCCAGGGGGGAAGCTTTCTTT. Amino acid sequence: CASSLDARGEAFF.

The CDR3, as DNA: TGTGCCAGCAGCTTAGCCACGGGCGGGGGGTACGAGCAGTACTTC. It is translated as CASSLATGGGYEQYF. The chain has TRBV7-6 and TRBJ2-7; 8 nucleotides line up with TRBD2. With 0 bases clipped from V and 4 bases from J, the junction kept 5 bases outside the gene matches. The CDR3 has 15 amino acids. Germline V gene lookup returns CDR1 SGHVS and CDR2 FNYEAQ.

This rearrangement joins TRBV13 to TRBJ1-1; D is uncertain. The CDR3 is made up of 12 amino acids. With 8 bases removed from V and 1 base from J, the gap between germline ends came to 8 bases. From germline, CDR1 is PRHDT and CDR2 FYEKMQ (reference sequence). CDR3 loop: CASGLGNTEAFF. CDR3 in DNA: TGTGCCAGCGGGTTGGGGAACACTGAAGCTTTCTTT.

With regard to this clone: Germline is not matched at one junction end, which may reflect a read error. Other DNA sequences from this sample encode an identical CDR3 as well. V and J are TRBV4-1 and TRBJ1-1; tentative D call: TRBD1 (5 bases). The CDR3 length is 12 residues. The V gene's germline CDR1 is MGHRA and CDR2 YSYEKL. The CDR3 nucleotides read TGCGCCAGCAGTCAAGATAACAGGAGAGCTTTCTTT. Its protein is CASSQDNRRAFF.

The V and J genes are TRBV18 and TRBJ2-7; a weak D match, TRBD2 (5 bases). Trimming left V 1 base short and J 0 bases short, with 13 bases between. The CDR3 covers 16 residues. CDR1 is KGHSH, CDR2 LQKENI, per germline. The CDR3 DNA follows: TGTGCCAGCTCACCACGCCCAGCGGACCCCTCCTACGAGCAGTACTTC. Amino acid sequence: CASSPRPADPSYEQYF.

This chain joins TRBV5-5 and TRBJ2-4; no firm D call. Per germline, CDR1 SGHKS and CDR2 YYEKEE (reference sequence). CDR3 length equals 12 residues. The V end was cut by 0 bases, the J end by 7 bases, with 5 bases between. This CDR3 reads CASSLVENIQYF. DNA of the CDR3: TGTGCCAGCAGCTTGGTGGAGAACATTCAGTACTTC.

With respect to this clone: This CDR3 is also generated by other DNA sequences in the sample. V gene TRBV7-9 combines with J gene TRBJ2-7, with D unclear. With 5 bases removed from V and 0 bases from J, the gap between germline ends came to 5 bases. CDR3 length equals 12 residues. Germline V gives CDR1 SEHNR, CDR2 FQNEAQ (reference sequence). The CDR3 DNA follows: TGTGCCAGCAGCCTGGGCTCCTACGAGCAGTACTTC. As protein: CASSLGSYEQYF.

As for this clone: The same CDR3 is also encoded by other DNA sequences in this sample. The chain carries TRBV7-9 and TRBJ2-1; D perhaps matches TRBD2 (5 bases). CDR3 length: 14 amino acids. Germline values: CDR1 SEHNR, CDR2 FQNEAQ (reference sequence). The V gene lost 3 bases and the J gene lost 0 bases, with 6 bases spanning the gap. CDR3 in amino acids: CASSLAGSYNEQFF. In DNA, the CDR3 is TGTGCCAGCAGCTTGGCGGGCTCCTACAATGAGCAGTTCTTC.

The chain uses TRBV19 and TRBJ2-1, with no clear D. This CDR3 has 13 amino acids. Germline V lookup: CDR1 LNHDA, CDR2 SQIVND (reference sequence). V gave up 3 bases and J gave up 4 bases, with 7 bases separating them. CDR3 in DNA: TGTGCCAGTAGTATTTTCAGATACAATGAGCAGTTCTTC. It yields the protein CASSIFRYNEQFF.

In its sample, this clone was seen once. This CDR3 is also generated by other DNA sequences in the sample. The chain employs TRBV6-5 and TRBJ2-7; no clear D. V dropped 3 bases and J dropped 2 bases, with 2 bases sitting between them. The germline V gene has CDR1 MNHEY and CDR2 SVGAGI. The CDR3 consists of 11 residues. The CDR3 nucleotides read TGTGCCAGCAGTTATGCCTACGAGCAGTACTTC. Protein sequence: CASSYAYEQYF.

This clone was recorded only once. V usage is TRBV19 and J usage is TRBJ1-5; 9 bases are shared with TRBD1. Germline V gives CDR1 LNHDA, CDR2 SQIVND (reference sequence). V shed 7 bases, J shed 5 bases, and the junction held 6 bases outside the gene matches. The CDR3 sequence is 14 residues long. CDR3 nucleotides: TGTGCCAGTACCGATACAGGGGGCTATCAGCCCCAGCATTTT. It translates to CASTDTGGYQPQHF.

The chain is built from TRBV6-5 and TRBJ2-7; 9 nucleotides line up with TRBD1. J was trimmed by 6 bases and V by 2 bases; bases with no gene match: 2. The CDR3 contains 13 residues. Per germline, CDR1 MNHEY and CDR2 SVGAGI. Written as DNA, the CDR3 is TGTGCCAGCAGTTACCCGGACAGGGGCGAGCAGTACTTC. It specifies CASSYPDRGEQYF.

The rearrangement uses TRBV9 and TRBJ1-2; TRBD1 aligns across 8 bases. The germline V gene encodes CDR1 SGDLS and CDR2 YYNGEE. Unmatched junction bases numbered 9, after V lost 3 bases and J lost 5 bases. This CDR3 is built from 15 residues. CDR3 sequence (DNA): TGTGCCAGCAGCGAACAGGGGGGATCCCTATATGGCTACACCTTC. Translating it yields CASSEQGGSLYGYTF.

V and J are TRBV6-5 and TRBJ1-1, with D possibly matching TRBD1 (6 bases). Trimming removed 2 bases from V and 4 bases from J, with 11 bases in between. CDR3 length equals 14 residues. Germline lookup yields CDR1 MNHEY and CDR2 SVGAGI. CDR3 sequence reads: CASSYRRGGTEAFF. CDR3 in DNA: TGTGCCAGCAGTTACCGGAGGGGGGGCACTGAAGCTTTCTTT.

V and J are TRBV7-8 and TRBJ2-1, with 12 bases identical to TRBD2. From germline, CDR1 is SGHVS and CDR2 FQNEAQ. V lost 4 bases, J lost 9 bases, and 4 bases stayed unmatched. CDR3 length equals 14 residues. The CDR3 here is CASSSSGGAGEQFF. The CDR3 DNA sequence: TGTGCCAGCAGCTCTAGCGGGGGGGCAGGTGAGCAGTTCTTC.

The chain combines TRBV7-2 with TRBJ2-5; maybe TRBD1 (6 bases). There are 15 residues in the CDR3. V dropped 5 bases and J dropped 3 bases, with 16 bases sitting between them. The germline V gene has CDR1 SGHTA and CDR2 FQGNSA. CDR3 DNA sequence: TGTGCCAGCAGCACCTGGACAGAGAGAAAAGAGACCCAGTACTTC. It is translated as CASSTWTERKETQYF.

This sequence joins TRBV5-4 and TRBJ2-2; 8 bases fit TRBD1. With V trimmed by 4 bases and J by 6 bases, 8 bases remained unmatched. The germline gives CDR1 SGHNT, CDR2 YYREEE (reference sequence). The CDR3 is 15 residues long. The CDR3 bases are TGTGCCAGCAGCACTGGGAGACAGGGGTCCGGGGAGCTGTTTTTT. Translation gives CASSTGRQGSGELFF.

V gene TRBV29-1 combines with J gene TRBJ2-1, with a tentative D call TRBD1 (6 bases). Per germline, CDR1 SQVTM and CDR2 ANQGSEA. The V and J ends lost 1 base and 8 bases respectively, with 9 bases between them. The CDR3 extends over 12 amino acids. CDR3 loop: CSVEGRGYEQFF. CDR3 DNA sequence: TGCAGCGTTGAAGGCAGGGGCTATGAGCAGTTCTTC.

The chain recombines TRBV19 with TRBJ2-7, with D possibly being TRBD2 (5 bases). Per the germline V gene, CDR1 is LNHDA and CDR2 is SQIVND (reference sequence). The CDR3 runs 11 residues. V was clipped by 9 bases and J by 4 bases, with 10 bases between them. CDR3 residues: CASRGLYEQYF. The CDR3 DNA follows: TGTGCCAGCCGAGGGCTGTACGAGCAGTACTTC.

This rearrangement joins TRBV5-4 to TRBJ2-7; tentatively, D is TRBD2 (7 bases). V was shortened by 3 bases and J by 3 bases, with 13 bases between the two germline ends. Germline CDR1 is SGHNT and CDR2 is YYREEE (reference sequence). The CDR3 runs to 14 residues. CDR3 residues: CASSSRGARYEQYF. The CDR3 DNA reads TGTGCCAGCAGCTCTCGGGGGGCGCGCTACGAGCAGTACTTC.

The gene calls are TRBV6-1 and TRBJ2-2; 8 bases align to TRBD2. V was clipped by 2 bases and J by 3 bases; unmatched bases: 2. The germline gives CDR1 MNHNS, CDR2 SASEGT. The CDR3 is 15 amino acids. CDR3 sequence reads: CASSETSGYTGELFF. In DNA form, the CDR3 reads TGTGCCAGCAGTGAAACTAGCGGTTACACCGGGGAGCTGTTTTTT.